This TCR beta chain was profiled in a study of Tregs in tolerant kidney transplant recipients. This clone turned up a few times. The CDR3 runs 16 residues. Trimming removed 4 bases from V and 6 bases from J; junction bases left unmatched: 7. Germline V CDR1 and CDR2: ENHRY, SYGVKD. Measured with immunoSEQ multiplex PCR; TCRdb has only the in-frame clones, and not every one. Of about 69,000 clones listed, 85% to 90% are singletons. This specimen consisted of CD4+ T cells from blood, obtained before the transplant. This rearrangement joins TRBV10-3 to TRBJ2-7; 15 bases line up with TRBD2. This sequence was found in a human donor who received a combined kidney and bone marrow transplant. The CDR3 DNA reads TGTGCCATCAGTGGGGCTTCGGGACTAGCGGGAGGCGAGCAGTACTTC. This codes for CAISGASGLAGGEQYF.